A selection of T cell receptor beta chains follows, all from one sample in a study of cytomegalovirus exposure and HLA in healthy donors. Measured with immunoSEQ multiplex PCR; TCRdb has only the in-frame clones, and not every one. The sample carries over 120,000 clones, 77% recorded once. The sample taken for sequencing was PBMCs. Source of these receptors: a male donor in good health and CMV-seronegative. Both conserved end residues are part of each CDR3. A D gene is named only where the DNA matches it firmly. Clone size, where shown, is once, few, many, or a class for clones that have expanded.

size,V,D,J,length,CDR3,DNA
NA,TRBV30,NA,TRBJ2-3,13,CAWSVGGTDTQYF,TGTGCCTGGAGTGTCGGGGGCACAGATACGCAGTATTTT
NA,TRBV6-5,NA,TRBJ2-3,15,CASSYRGGGTDTQYF,TGTGCCAGCAGTTACAGGGGCGGCGGCACAGATACGCAGTATTTT
NA,TRBV7-8,TRBD2,TRBJ2-1,15,CASSFTSGSNNEQFF,TGTGCCAGCAGCTTTACTAGCGGGAGTAACAATGAGCAGTTCTTC
NA,TRBV27,NA,TRBJ1-2,13,CASSGQSNYGYTF,TGTGCCAGCAGCGGACAGAGTAACTATGGCTACACCTTC
NA,TRBV6-1,NA,TRBJ2-7,11,CASLVLYEQYF,TGTGCCAGCCTTGTGTTGTACGAGCAGTACTTC
NA,TRBV4-1,NA,TRBJ2-7,14,CASSQDHRAYEQYF,TGCGCCAGCAGCCAAGATCACAGGGCCTACGAGCAGTACTTC
NA,TRBV6-5,TRBD2,TRBJ2-7,16,CASSYETSGSSYEQYF,TGTGCCAGCAGTTACGAGACTAGCGGCAGCTCCTACGAGCAGTACTTC
NA,TRBV2,NA,TRBJ1-1,12,CASDAGPTEAFF,TGTGCCAGCGACGCAGGGCCCACTGAAGCTTTCTTT
NA,TRBV29-1,TRBD1,TRBJ2-7,11,CSGQGSYEQYF,TGCAGCGGACAGGGGAGCTACGAGCAGTACTTC
few,TRBV15,TRBD2,TRBJ2-1,17,CATSPERGLAGNNEQFF,TGTGCCACCAGCCCCGAGAGAGGACTAGCGGGTAACAATGAGCAGTTCTTC
few,TRBV11-2,NA,TRBJ2-2,14,CASSLGPNTGELFF,TGTGCCAGCAGCTTAGGGCCAAACACCGGGGAGCTGTTTTTT
NA,TRBV5-1,NA,TRBJ1-6,17,CASSSTQGPSYNSPLHF,TGCGCCAGCAGCTCAACGCAGGGGCCCTCCTATAATTCACCCCTCCACTTT
NA,TRBV7-9,TRBD1,TRBJ1-2,15,CASSLEGTVQYGYTF,TGTGCCAGCAGCTTAGAAGGGACAGTACAGTATGGCTACACCTTC
NA,TRBV2,TRBD2,TRBJ2-1,18,CASSERLAGGNSYNEQFF,TGTGCCAGCAGTGAAAGGTTAGCGGGGGGGAACTCCTACAATGAGCAGTTCTTC
NA,TRBV7-8,NA,TRBJ1-2,15,CASSLVGAVNYGYTF,TGTGCCAGCAGCTTAGTAGGGGCAGTAAACTATGGCTACACCTTC
NA,TRBV5-4,NA,TRBJ1-1,14,CASGAVRENTEAFF,TGTGCCAGCGGCGCAGTGCGGGAGAACACTGAAGCTTTCTTT
NA,TRBV19,TRBD1,TRBJ1-2,15,CASSNPYGQGYGYTF,TGTGCCAGTAGTAACCCTTATGGACAGGGCTATGGCTACACCTTC
NA,TRBV4-3,NA,TRBJ1-4,14,CASSLEAYNEKLFF,TGCGCCAGCAGCCTCGAAGCCTATAATGAAAAACTGTTTTTT